This is a list of T cell receptor beta chains from one sample in a study of T cells in Graves' hyperthyroidism and ophthalmopathy. TCRdb re-derived calls from the multiplex PCR reads in MiXCR, one entry per CDR3 protein. There are approximately 610,000 distinct CDR3 sequences in the sample; around 15% occur only once, and approximately 20% lies in the top ten. The sequenced material came from blood. The receptors here all came from a woman younger than 30 with Graves' hyperthyroidism. Each CDR3 is given with its conserved first and last residue. D genes are given only for firm matches. Clone size is given for some rows only: seen once, a few or many times, or a class if the clone is expanded.

d_call cdr3_length clone_size j_call v_call cdr3_aa cdr3_nt
TRBD1 16 many TRBJ2-1 TRBV12-3/TRBV12-4 CASSPIDRGRGNEQFF TGTGCCAGCAGCCCAATTGACAGGGGAAGGGGCAATGAGCAGTTCTTC
- 15 few TRBJ2-5 TRBV20-1 CSATGTVKFQETQYF TGCAGTGCAACCGGGACGGTTAAATTTCAAGAGACCCAGTACTTC
TRBD1 19 - TRBJ2-7 TRBV5-1 CASSFYFPGQGFSVYEQYF TGCGCCAGCAGCTTTTACTTTCCGGGACAGGGTTTCTCCGTTTACGAGCAGTACTTC
- 19 many TRBJ2-2 TRBV11-1 CASSLTWGSQGRDTGELFF TGTGCCAGCAGCTTAACGTGGGGCTCACAGGGTAGGGACACCGGGGAGCTGTTTTTT
- 15 - TRBJ2-7 TRBV10-2 CASSERADDTYEQYF TGCGCCAGCAGTGAGCGAGCGGATGATACTTACGAGCAGTACTTC
TRBD1 15 - TRBJ1-4 TRBV3-1 CASSLPGTGDEKLLF TGTGCCAGCAGCCTTCCCGGGACAGGGGATGAAAAACTGCTTTTT
TRBD2 14 - TRBJ2-7 TRBV6-2/TRBV6-3 CASSRGGGPNEQYF TGTGCCAGCAGCCGCGGGGGGGGCCCCAACGAGCAGTACTTC
- 13 - TRBJ2-7 TRBV28 CASTGDLNYEQYF TGTGCCAGCACCGGGGACTTGAACTACGAGCAGTACTTC
- 11 few TRBJ2-4 TRBV24-1 CATSERNIQYF TGTGCCACCAGTGAACGAAACATTCAGTACTTC
TRBD1 17 many TRBJ2-3 TRBV14 CASSHNPTRGIADTQYF TGTGCCAGCAGCCACAACCCCACCAGGGGGATTGCAGATACGCAGTATTTT
- 14 - TRBJ1-1 TRBV11-2 CASSLRVGNPEVFF TGTGCCAGCAGCCTCCGCGTGGGGAACCCTGAAGTTTTCTTT
- 14 few TRBJ2-7 TRBV5-1 CASSLGQEYYEQYF TGCGCCAGCAGCTTGGGACAGGAGTACTACGAGCAGTACTTC
- 14 many TRBJ1-1 TRBV24-1 CATSEGDPNTEAFF TGTGCCACCAGTGAGGGGGACCCGAACACTGAAGCTTTCTTT
TRBD2 14 few TRBJ2-3 TRBV6-2/TRBV6-3 CASSYSTLAGMQYF TGTGCCAGCAGTTACTCGACCCTAGCGGGGATGCAGTATTTT
- 15 many TRBJ2-7 TRBV6-1 CASSEKGGGPYEQYF TGTGCCAGCAGTGAAAAGGGAGGGGGCCCCTACGAGCAGTACTTC
- 14 few TRBJ1-2 TRBV6-1 CASTITLDNYGYTF TGTGCCAGCACTATTACTTTGGACAACTATGGCTACACCTTC
TRBD2 15 - TRBJ2-5 TRBV9 CASSVGGSLGETQYF TGTGCCAGCAGCGTAGGCGGGAGTCTTGGTGAGACCCAGTACTTC
TRBD2 17 few TRBJ2-7 TRBV20-1 CSARELGLAASSYEQYF TGCAGTGCTAGAGAATTAGGGCTAGCGGCAAGCTCCTACGAGCAGTACTTC
- 16 - TRBJ1-4 TRBV20-1 CSASPVEEVHSEKLFF TGCAGTGCTAGTCCCGTGGAAGAGGTCCATTCGGAAAAACTGTTTTTT
TRBD1 16 - TRBJ2-7 TRBV5-1 CASSLETGGFSYEQYF TGCGCCAGCAGCTTGGAGACAGGGGGATTCTCCTACGAGCAGTACTTC
- 15 - TRBJ2-3 TRBV28 CASSFWGKSTDTQYF TGTGCCAGCAGTTTTTGGGGCAAGAGCACAGATACGCAGTATTTT
TRBD1 15 few TRBJ1-2 TRBV7-2 CASSLPGTGNYGYTF TGTGCCAGCAGCCTACCCGGGACAGGGAACTATGGCTACACCTTC
TRBD1 14 few TRBJ1-6 TRBV12-3/TRBV12-4 CATADRAGNSPLHF TGTGCCACAGCAGACAGGGCGGGAAATTCACCCCTCCACTTT
- 15 many TRBJ1-1 TRBV13 CASSRTLFMNTEAFF TGTGCCAGCAGTCGCACACTCTTCATGAACACTGAAGCTTTCTTT